Below, one T cell receptor (beta chain) is given with its context. Other DNA sequences of this sample code for an identical CDR3. This entry belongs to a study of OX40 agonist ivuxolimab in advanced cancers. On the study more broadly: Patients treated during dose escalation were battling hepatocellular carcinoma, melanoma, renal cell or head and neck cancer.

Assay: immunoSEQ multiplex PCR; the TCRdb copy retains only in-frame clones and omits some. The sample contains nearly 85,000 clones, 75% to 90% of which appear only once. A history of autoimmune disease or systemic immunosuppression excluded patients. This CDR3 is 14 amino acids long. Trimming left V 1 base short and J 2 bases short, with 6 bases between. CDR1 is SGHVS, CDR2 FNYEAQ, per germline. Specimen: CD4+ or CD8+ T cells sorted from blood, collected in a trial of the OX40 agonist ivuxolimab. The receptor was isolated from an adult with an advanced solid tumor such as melanoma, head and neck, liver or kidney cancer. The genes are TRBV7-6 and TRBJ1-5; D not certain. The CDR3 bases are TGTGCCAGCAGCTTAGGGCAGGGCAATCAGCCCCAGCATTTT. Its protein product is CASSLGQGNQPQHF.